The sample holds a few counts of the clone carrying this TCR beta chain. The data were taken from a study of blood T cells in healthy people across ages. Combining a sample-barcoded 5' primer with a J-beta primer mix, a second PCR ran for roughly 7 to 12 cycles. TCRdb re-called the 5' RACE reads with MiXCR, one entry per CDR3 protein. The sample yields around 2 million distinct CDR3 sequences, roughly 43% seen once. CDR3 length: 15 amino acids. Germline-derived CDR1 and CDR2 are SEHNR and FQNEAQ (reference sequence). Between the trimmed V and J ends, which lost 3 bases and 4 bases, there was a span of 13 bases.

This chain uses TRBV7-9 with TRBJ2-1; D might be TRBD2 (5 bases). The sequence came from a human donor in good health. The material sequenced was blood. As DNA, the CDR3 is TGTGCCAGCAGCTTCGTAGCGAGGGAGTACAATGAGCAGTTCTTC. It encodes CASSFVAREYNEQFF.